A selection of T cell receptor beta chains follows, all from one sample in a study of blood T cell repertoires in COVID-19. The method was immunoSEQ multiplex PCR; TCRdb's version includes in-frame clones alone and lacks a portion of them. The table lists 150,000 to 200,000 clones, 74% of them singletons. The specimen was peripheral blood. These receptors all stem from a woman aged 80 or over with acute or convalescent COVID-19. Both conserved end residues are part of each CDR3. The D gene is left open where the match is weak. Rows give clone size only sometimes, using once, few, many, or a class for an expanded clone.

v_call: TRBV5-1
d_call: TRBD2
clone_size: NA
j_call: TRBJ2-2
cdr3_nt: TGCGCCAGCAGCGAACTAGCGGGAGATATCACCGGGGAGCTGTTTTTT
cdr3_aa: CASSELAGDITGELFF

v_call: TRBV10-3
d_call: NA
clone_size: NA
j_call: TRBJ2-5
cdr3_nt: TGTGCCATCAGTCCTACAGCAGAAGAGACCCAGTACTTC
cdr3_aa: CAISPTAEETQYF

v_call: TRBV5-8
d_call: NA
clone_size: once
j_call: TRBJ1-1
cdr3_nt: TGTGCCAGCAGCTTGGTACAGGGTATGAACACTGAAGCTTTCTTT
cdr3_aa: CASSLVQGMNTEAFF

v_call: TRBV2
d_call: TRBD1
clone_size: NA
j_call: TRBJ2-2
cdr3_nt: TGTGCCAGCAGTGAAAGCGGCGTGTGGGGGCTAACTAAGAACAGGGGTAAAGCCGGGGAGCTGTTTTTT
cdr3_aa: CASSESGVWGLTKNRGKAGELFF

v_call: TRBV18
d_call: TRBD2
clone_size: few
j_call: TRBJ2-1
cdr3_nt: TGTGCCAGCTCAACGACTAGCGGGGCCGGGAACTCCTACAATGAGCAGTTCTTC
cdr3_aa: CASSTTSGAGNSYNEQFF

v_call: TRBV15
d_call: TRBD2
clone_size: once
j_call: TRBJ2-5
cdr3_nt: TGTGCCACCAGCATCAGACTAGCGGGAGAAGAGACCCAGTACTTC
cdr3_aa: CATSIRLAGEETQYF

v_call: TRBV11-3
d_call: NA
clone_size: NA
j_call: TRBJ2-2
cdr3_nt: TGTGCCAGCCGGTCCTCTCGGGACACCGGGGAGCTGTTTTTT
cdr3_aa: CASRSSRDTGELFF

v_call: TRBV28
d_call: NA
clone_size: NA
j_call: TRBJ2-3
cdr3_nt: TGTGCCAGCAGTCTCGGACAGAGCACAGATACGCAGTATTTT
cdr3_aa: CASSLGQSTDTQYF

v_call: TRBV7-9
d_call: NA
clone_size: NA
j_call: TRBJ2-3
cdr3_nt: TGTGCCAGCAGACGCGGACGCCTGACGGACTCAGATACGCAGTATTTT
cdr3_aa: CASRRGRLTDSDTQYF

v_call: TRBV27
d_call: NA
clone_size: NA
j_call: TRBJ2-6
cdr3_nt: TGTGCCACCCAGGGGCAGGTAGACTCTGGGGCCAACGTCCTGACTTTC
cdr3_aa: CATQGQVDSGANVLTF

v_call: TRBV6-5
d_call: NA
clone_size: NA
j_call: TRBJ2-1
cdr3_nt: TGTGCCAGCAGTTACTCGTCCGGTAGCTCCTACAATGAGCAGTTCTTC
cdr3_aa: CASSYSSGSSYNEQFF

v_call: TRBV6-2/TRBV6-3
d_call: NA
clone_size: NA
j_call: TRBJ2-5
cdr3_nt: TGTGCCAGCAGCCCGGACACGGCAGAGACCCAGTACTTC
cdr3_aa: CASSPDTAETQYF

v_call: TRBV5-4
d_call: NA
clone_size: NA
j_call: TRBJ2-2
cdr3_nt: TGTGCCAGCAGCTTCCAGGGTCTTGTGCCCGGGGAGCTGTTTTTT
cdr3_aa: CASSFQGLVPGELFF

v_call: TRBV25-1
d_call: TRBD2
clone_size: NA
j_call: TRBJ2-5
cdr3_nt: TGTGCCAGCAGTGATCTAGCGGGAGCGCGCGAGACCCAGTACTTC
cdr3_aa: CASSDLAGARETQYF

v_call: TRBV7-9
d_call: NA
clone_size: NA
j_call: TRBJ2-5
cdr3_nt: TGTGCCAGCAGCTCATCGGGGGTAGAGACCCAGTACTTC
cdr3_aa: CASSSSGVETQYF

v_call: TRBV27
d_call: NA
clone_size: NA
j_call: TRBJ2-1
cdr3_nt: TGTGCCAGCAGTCCCTGGGGAGCGGCCTCCTACAATGAGCAGTTCTTC
cdr3_aa: CASSPWGAASYNEQFF

v_call: TRBV27
d_call: NA
clone_size: NA
j_call: TRBJ2-3
cdr3_nt: TGTGCCAGCAGTTTTGACTCACGCACAGATACGCAGTATTTT
cdr3_aa: CASSFDSRTDTQYF

v_call: TRBV28
d_call: TRBD1
clone_size: once
j_call: TRBJ1-1
cdr3_nt: TGTGCCAGCAGTCCGCCGGGACAGATGAACACTGAAGCTTTCTTT
cdr3_aa: CASSPPGQMNTEAFF

v_call: TRBV28
d_call: NA
clone_size: NA
j_call: TRBJ2-7
cdr3_nt: TGTGCCAGCAGTTCGACAAGTTACGAGCAGTACTTC
cdr3_aa: CASSSTSYEQYF

v_call: TRBV28
d_call: NA
clone_size: NA
j_call: TRBJ2-5
cdr3_nt: TGTGCCAGCGGGGTCCGAGCGGAAGAGACCCAGTACTTC
cdr3_aa: CASGVRAEETQYF

v_call: TRBV28
d_call: NA
clone_size: NA
j_call: TRBJ1-2
cdr3_nt: TGTGCCAGCAGCACCGGACAGTTTAACTATGGCTACACCTTC
cdr3_aa: CASSTGQFNYGYTF

v_call: TRBV15
d_call: TRBD1
clone_size: few
j_call: TRBJ2-1
cdr3_nt: TGTGCCACCAGCATTGTCACAGGGGGCTCCTACAATGAGCAGTTCTTC
cdr3_aa: CATSIVTGGSYNEQFF

v_call: TRBV9
d_call: TRBD2
clone_size: NA
j_call: TRBJ2-2
cdr3_nt: TGTGCCAGCAGGGCGGGACTAGCGGGAACCGGGGAGCTGTTTTTT
cdr3_aa: CASRAGLAGTGELFF

v_call: TRBV5-1
d_call: TRBD2
clone_size: NA
j_call: TRBJ2-7
cdr3_nt: TGCGCCAGCAGCCCTCAAGCTAGCGGGATCCGCACCTACGAGCAGTACTTC
cdr3_aa: CASSPQASGIRTYEQYF

v_call: TRBV29-1
d_call: TRBD1
clone_size: few
j_call: TRBJ2-3
cdr3_nt: TGCAGCGCCGGAAAACAGGGGAGAAGCACAGATACGCAGTATTTT
cdr3_aa: CSAGKQGRSTDTQYF

v_call: TRBV11-2
d_call: TRBD1
clone_size: once
j_call: TRBJ2-5
cdr3_nt: TGTGCCAGCAGCTTATCCCGGACAGGGGGTGAGACCCAGTACTTC
cdr3_aa: CASSLSRTGGETQYF

v_call: TRBV19
d_call: NA
clone_size: NA
j_call: TRBJ2-1
cdr3_nt: TGTGCCAGTTCCCCCGGACAGAGCATGACGTTCTTC
cdr3_aa: CASSPGQSMTFF

v_call: TRBV6-2/TRBV6-3
d_call: TRBD1
clone_size: few
j_call: TRBJ1-1
cdr3_nt: TGTGCCAGCAGTCACAGGGGGACTGAAGCTTTCTTT
cdr3_aa: CASSHRGTEAFF

v_call: TRBV3-1/TRBV3-2
d_call: TRBD2
clone_size: NA
j_call: TRBJ2-5
cdr3_nt: TGTGCCAGCAGCCAAGGACTAGCGGGACAAGAGACCCAGTACTTC
cdr3_aa: CASSQGLAGQETQYF

v_call: TRBV5-1
d_call: NA
clone_size: few
j_call: TRBJ1-4
cdr3_nt: TGCGCCAGCAGCGTAGGGAGGGGGATTGAAAAACTGTTTTTT
cdr3_aa: CASSVGRGIEKLFF

v_call: TRBV25-1
d_call: NA
clone_size: NA
j_call: TRBJ1-1
cdr3_nt: TGTGCCAGCAGTGAAATTGGGGGGTCGTTAAACACTGAAGCTTTCTTT
cdr3_aa: CASSEIGGSLNTEAFF

v_call: TRBV10-3
d_call: TRBD1
clone_size: NA
j_call: TRBJ2-2
cdr3_nt: TGTGCCATCAGTGAGTGGGGACAGACGAACACCGGGGAGCTGTTTTTT
cdr3_aa: CAISEWGQTNTGELFF

v_call: TRBV28
d_call: TRBD1
clone_size: NA
j_call: TRBJ1-2
cdr3_nt: TGTGCCAGCAGTTCACCGGGACAGGGCCATGGCTACACCTTC
cdr3_aa: CASSSPGQGHGYTF

v_call: TRBV13
d_call: TRBD1
clone_size: NA
j_call: TRBJ2-7
cdr3_nt: TGTGCCAGCAGTGGACAGGGGCGAGGAGAGCAGTACTTC
cdr3_aa: CASSGQGRGEQYF

v_call: TRBV24-1
d_call: TRBD2
clone_size: once
j_call: TRBJ2-3
cdr3_nt: TGTGCCACCAGTGGCGCGGGTATAGCGGGAGCGACAGATACGCAGTATTTT
cdr3_aa: CATSGAGIAGATDTQYF

v_call: TRBV29-1
d_call: NA
clone_size: few
j_call: TRBJ1-1
cdr3_nt: TGCAGCGTTGCAGGGGTGATTGAAGCTTTCTTT
cdr3_aa: CSVAGVIEAFF

v_call: TRBV10-1
d_call: TRBD1
clone_size: NA
j_call: TRBJ2-5
cdr3_nt: TGCGCCAGCAGTTCAGGGGGAGAGACCCAGTACTTC
cdr3_aa: CASSSGGETQYF

v_call: TRBV2
d_call: NA
clone_size: NA
j_call: TRBJ2-5
cdr3_nt: TGTGCCAGCAGTGAAGGGACAATAGCAGAGACCCAGTACTTC
cdr3_aa: CASSEGTIAETQYF

v_call: TRBV7-3
d_call: TRBD1
clone_size: many
j_call: TRBJ2-2
cdr3_nt: TGTGCCAGCAGCTCAATCTCCGGGACAGGATACACCGGGGAGCTGTTTTTT
cdr3_aa: CASSSISGTGYTGELFF

v_call: TRBV2
d_call: TRBD2
clone_size: NA
j_call: TRBJ2-1
cdr3_nt: TGTGCCAGCAGAGACGAGGGCGGGAGGGTAGACAATGAGCAGTTCTTC
cdr3_aa: CASRDEGGRVDNEQFF

v_call: TRBV5-1
d_call: TRBD2
clone_size: NA
j_call: TRBJ2-5
cdr3_nt: TGCGCCAGCAGCTTGGTTGCTAGCGGGAGGAGATTGGAGACCCAGTACTTC
cdr3_aa: CASSLVASGRRLETQYF

v_call: TRBV19
d_call: TRBD1
clone_size: NA
j_call: TRBJ1-2
cdr3_nt: TGTGCCAGTAGTATTCCCGGACAGGAAACCTATGGCTACACCTTC
cdr3_aa: CASSIPGQETYGYTF

v_call: TRBV5-4
d_call: TRBD1
clone_size: NA
j_call: TRBJ1-4
cdr3_nt: TGTGCCAGCAGCTCCGGTGACAGGGCGGCTAATGAAAAACTGTTTTTT
cdr3_aa: CASSSGDRAANEKLFF

v_call: TRBV10-3
d_call: NA
clone_size: few
j_call: TRBJ2-2
cdr3_nt: TGTGCCATCAGTTATCTGGGGGGGCTTACCGGGGAGCTGTTTTTT
cdr3_aa: CAISYLGGLTGELFF

v_call: TRBV19
d_call: NA
clone_size: few
j_call: TRBJ2-3
cdr3_nt: TGTGCCAGTAGTACTATGGGCACAGATACGCAGTATTTT
cdr3_aa: CASSTMGTDTQYF

v_call: TRBV7-9
d_call: NA
clone_size: NA
j_call: TRBJ1-2
cdr3_nt: TGTGCCAGCAGCCGTAGCCTACAGGGAACGATAGGCGGAGGCTACACCTTC
cdr3_aa: CASSRSLQGTIGGGYTF

v_call: TRBV12-3/TRBV12-4
d_call: NA
clone_size: NA
j_call: TRBJ1-2
cdr3_nt: TGTGCCAGCAGTTCCCCTAAGAACTATGGCTACACCTTC
cdr3_aa: CASSSPKNYGYTF

v_call: TRBV11-2
d_call: NA
clone_size: NA
j_call: TRBJ2-7
cdr3_nt: TGTGCCAGCAGTATCGGACAGAAATACGAGCAGTACTTC
cdr3_aa: CASSIGQKYEQYF

v_call: TRBV13
d_call: NA
clone_size: NA
j_call: TRBJ2-2
cdr3_nt: TGTGCCAGCAGCTTACCTCTCCTTACCGGGGAGCTGTTTTTT
cdr3_aa: CASSLPLLTGELFF

v_call: TRBV6-4
d_call: TRBD1
clone_size: NA
j_call: TRBJ1-2
cdr3_nt: TGTGCCAGCAGCGCCGGGACAGACTATGGCTACACCTTC
cdr3_aa: CASSAGTDYGYTF

v_call: TRBV28
d_call: TRBD2
clone_size: many
j_call: TRBJ2-7
cdr3_nt: TGTGCCAGCCGTAGCGGGTGGGACGAGCAGTACTTC
cdr3_aa: CASRSGWDEQYF

v_call: TRBV12-5
d_call: NA
clone_size: NA
j_call: TRBJ2-7
cdr3_nt: TGTGCTAGTGCCTACCTGGAGACCTCCTCCTACGAGCAGTACTTC
cdr3_aa: CASAYLETSSYEQYF

v_call: TRBV19
d_call: NA
clone_size: NA
j_call: TRBJ2-2
cdr3_nt: TGTGCCAGCAATCGTATAGGACTAACTAACACCGGGGAGCTGTTTTTT
cdr3_aa: CASNRIGLTNTGELFF

v_call: TRBV25-1
d_call: TRBD1
clone_size: NA
j_call: TRBJ1-4
cdr3_nt: TGTGCCAGCAGTGAATTGAGGCAGGGGGATGAAAAACTGTTTTTT
cdr3_aa: CASSELRQGDEKLFF

v_call: TRBV18
d_call: TRBD1
clone_size: NA
j_call: TRBJ2-5
cdr3_nt: TGTGCCAGCTCACGACAAACAGGGGGCGATGGGAAGACCCAGTACTTC
cdr3_aa: CASSRQTGGDGKTQYF

v_call: TRBV3-1/TRBV3-2
d_call: NA
clone_size: few
j_call: TRBJ2-7
cdr3_nt: TGTGCCAGCAGCCGGAAACAGGGTTCTTACGAGCAGTACTTC
cdr3_aa: CASSRKQGSYEQYF

v_call: TRBV4-3
d_call: NA
clone_size: NA
j_call: TRBJ2-1
cdr3_nt: TGCGCCAGCAGCCAAGATCAGGTCCGTCTGGGCTACAATGAGCAGTTCTTC
cdr3_aa: CASSQDQVRLGYNEQFF

v_call: TRBV12-5
d_call: NA
clone_size: NA
j_call: TRBJ2-3
cdr3_nt: TGTGCTAGTGGCCTCGGGATTCAACAGCGGGATACGCAGTATTTT
cdr3_aa: CASGLGIQQRDTQYF

v_call: TRBV9
d_call: TRBD2
clone_size: NA
j_call: TRBJ2-1
cdr3_nt: TGTGCCAGCACCGAGCATATTAGCGGGAGCGGTGGTGAGCAGTTCTTC
cdr3_aa: CASTEHISGSGGEQFF